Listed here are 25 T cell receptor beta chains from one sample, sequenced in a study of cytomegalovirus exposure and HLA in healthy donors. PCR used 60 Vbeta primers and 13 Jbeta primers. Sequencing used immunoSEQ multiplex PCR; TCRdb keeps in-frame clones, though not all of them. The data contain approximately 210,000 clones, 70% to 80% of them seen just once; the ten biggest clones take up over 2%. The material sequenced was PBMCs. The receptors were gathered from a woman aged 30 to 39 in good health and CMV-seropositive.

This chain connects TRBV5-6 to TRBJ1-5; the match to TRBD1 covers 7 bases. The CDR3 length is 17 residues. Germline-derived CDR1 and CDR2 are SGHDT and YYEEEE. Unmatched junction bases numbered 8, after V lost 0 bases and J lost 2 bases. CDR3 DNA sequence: TGTGCCAGCAGCTTGGGGGGCGAGGGGGCGCGCAATCAGCCCCAGCATTTT. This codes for CASSLGGEGARNQPQHF.

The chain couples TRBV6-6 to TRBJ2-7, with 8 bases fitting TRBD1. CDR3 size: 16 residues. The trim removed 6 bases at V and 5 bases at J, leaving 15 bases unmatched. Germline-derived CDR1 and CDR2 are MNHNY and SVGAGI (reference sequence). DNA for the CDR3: TGTGCCAGCAGCCCTGGACAGGGTCGAAGTCTGCACGAGCAGTACTTC. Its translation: CASSPGQGRSLHEQYF.

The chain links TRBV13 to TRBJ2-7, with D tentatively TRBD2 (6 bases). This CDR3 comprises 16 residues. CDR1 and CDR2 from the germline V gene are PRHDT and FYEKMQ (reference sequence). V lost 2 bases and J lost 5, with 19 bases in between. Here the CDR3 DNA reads TGTGCCAGCAGCTTATTGGTTGCGGGGAAAGGGGACGAGCAGTACTTC. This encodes CASSLLVAGKGDEQYF. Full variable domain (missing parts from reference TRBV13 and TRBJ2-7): AAGVIQSPRHLIKEKRETATLKCYPIPRHDTVYWYQQGPGQDPQFLISFYEKMQSDKGSIPDRFSAQQFSDYHSELNMSSLELGDSALYFCASSLLVAGKGDEQYFGPGTRLTVT.

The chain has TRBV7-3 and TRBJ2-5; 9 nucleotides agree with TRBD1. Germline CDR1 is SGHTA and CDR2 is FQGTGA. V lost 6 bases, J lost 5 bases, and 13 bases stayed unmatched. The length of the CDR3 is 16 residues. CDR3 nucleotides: TGTGCCAGCAGTTGGGGGCGACAGGGGGTGATGGAGACCCAGTACTTC. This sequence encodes CASSWGRQGVMETQYF.

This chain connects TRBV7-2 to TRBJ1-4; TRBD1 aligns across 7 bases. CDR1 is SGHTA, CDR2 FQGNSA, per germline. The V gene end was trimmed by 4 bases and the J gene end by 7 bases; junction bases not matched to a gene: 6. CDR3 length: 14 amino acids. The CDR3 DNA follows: TGTGCCAGCAGCTGGGACAGATGGGCTGAAAAACTGTTTTTT. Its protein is CASSWDRWAEKLFF.

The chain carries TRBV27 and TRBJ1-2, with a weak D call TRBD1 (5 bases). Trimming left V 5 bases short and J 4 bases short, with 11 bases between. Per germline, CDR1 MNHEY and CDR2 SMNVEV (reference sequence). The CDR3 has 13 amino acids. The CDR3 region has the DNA TGTGCCAGCAGTCAGGACACAGCCTATGGCTACACCTTC. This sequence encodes CASSQDTAYGYTF.

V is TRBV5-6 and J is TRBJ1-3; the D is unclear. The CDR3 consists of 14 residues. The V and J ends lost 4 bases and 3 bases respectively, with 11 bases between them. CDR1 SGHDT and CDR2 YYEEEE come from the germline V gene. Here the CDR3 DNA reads TGTGCCAGCAGCCTAGGAGCTCTTGGAAACACCATATATTTT. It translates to CASSLGALGNTIYF.

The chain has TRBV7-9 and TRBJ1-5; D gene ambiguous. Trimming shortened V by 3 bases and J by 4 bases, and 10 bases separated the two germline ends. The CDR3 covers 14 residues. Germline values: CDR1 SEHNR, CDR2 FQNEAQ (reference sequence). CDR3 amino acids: CASSFDGLNQPQHF. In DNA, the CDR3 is TGTGCCAGCAGCTTCGACGGACTAAATCAGCCCCAGCATTTT.

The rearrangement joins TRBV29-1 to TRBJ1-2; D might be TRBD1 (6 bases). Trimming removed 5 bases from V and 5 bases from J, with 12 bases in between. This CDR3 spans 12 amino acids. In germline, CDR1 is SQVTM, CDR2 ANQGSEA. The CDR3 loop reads CSVQTGVYGYTF. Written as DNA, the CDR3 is TGCAGCGTTCAGACAGGAGTATATGGCTACACCTTC.

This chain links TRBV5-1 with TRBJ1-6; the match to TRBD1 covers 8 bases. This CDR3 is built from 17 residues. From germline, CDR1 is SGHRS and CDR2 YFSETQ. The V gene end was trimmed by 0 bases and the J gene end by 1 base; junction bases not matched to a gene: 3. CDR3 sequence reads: CASSLENRGSYNSPLHF. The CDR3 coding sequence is TGCGCCAGCAGCTTGGAAAACAGGGGGTCCTATAATTCACCCCTCCACTTT.

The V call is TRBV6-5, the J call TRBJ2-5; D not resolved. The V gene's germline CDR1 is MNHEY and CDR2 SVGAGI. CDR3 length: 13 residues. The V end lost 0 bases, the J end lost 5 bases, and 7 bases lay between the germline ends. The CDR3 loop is CASSYSMQETQYF. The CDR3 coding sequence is TGTGCCAGCAGTTACTCGATGCAGGAGACCCAGTACTTC.

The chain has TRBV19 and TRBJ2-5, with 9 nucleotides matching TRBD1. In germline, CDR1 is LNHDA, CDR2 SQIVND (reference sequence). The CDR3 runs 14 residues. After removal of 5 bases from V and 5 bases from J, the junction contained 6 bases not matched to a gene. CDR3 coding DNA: TGTGCCAGTAGTTTTACAGGGGGCACGGAGACCCAGTACTTC. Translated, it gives CASSFTGGTETQYF.

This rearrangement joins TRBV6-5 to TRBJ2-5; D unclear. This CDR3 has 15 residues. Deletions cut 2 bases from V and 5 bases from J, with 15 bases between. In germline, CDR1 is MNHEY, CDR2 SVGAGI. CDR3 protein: CASSYRRGRFETQYF. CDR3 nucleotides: TGTGCCAGCAGTTACCGGCGAGGTCGTTTCGAGACCCAGTACTTC.

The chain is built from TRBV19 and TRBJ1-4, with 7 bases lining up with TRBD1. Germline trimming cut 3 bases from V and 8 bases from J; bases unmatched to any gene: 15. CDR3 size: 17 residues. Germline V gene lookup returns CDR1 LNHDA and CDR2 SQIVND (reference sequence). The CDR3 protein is CASSIYVSTGRGEKLFF. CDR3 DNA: TGTGCCAGTAGTATTTATGTTTCGACAGGGAGAGGCGAAAAACTGTTTTTT.

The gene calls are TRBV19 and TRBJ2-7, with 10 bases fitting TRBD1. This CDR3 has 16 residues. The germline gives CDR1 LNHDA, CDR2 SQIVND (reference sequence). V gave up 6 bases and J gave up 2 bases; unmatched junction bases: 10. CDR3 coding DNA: TGTGCCAGTAGCACTCGGGACAGGGGACCCACCTACGAGCAGTACTTC. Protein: CASSTRDRGPTYEQYF.

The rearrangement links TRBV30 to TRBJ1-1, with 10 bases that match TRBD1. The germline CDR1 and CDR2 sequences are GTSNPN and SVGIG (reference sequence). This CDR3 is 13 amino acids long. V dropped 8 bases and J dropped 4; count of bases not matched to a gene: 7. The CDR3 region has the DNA TGTGCCGGAAGACAGGGGGCAAGCACTGAAGCTTTCTTT. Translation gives CAGRQGASTEAFF.

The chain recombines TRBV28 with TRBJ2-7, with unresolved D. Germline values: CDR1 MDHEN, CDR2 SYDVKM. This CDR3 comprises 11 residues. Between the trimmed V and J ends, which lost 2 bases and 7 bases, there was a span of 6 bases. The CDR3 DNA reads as TGTGCCAGCAGTTTACTCTCGGAGCAGTACTTC. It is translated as CASSLLSEQYF.

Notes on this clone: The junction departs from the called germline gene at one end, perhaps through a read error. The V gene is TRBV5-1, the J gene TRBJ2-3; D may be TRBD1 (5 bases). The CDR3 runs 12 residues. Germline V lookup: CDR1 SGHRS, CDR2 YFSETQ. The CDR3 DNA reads TGCGCCAGCAGCCTTAGCACAGGTACGCAGTATTTT. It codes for CASSLSTGTQYF. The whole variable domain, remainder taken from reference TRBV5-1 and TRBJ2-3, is KAGVTQTPRYLIKTRGQQVTLSCSPISGHRSVSWYQQTPGQGLQFLFEYFSETQRNKGNFPGRFSGRQFSNSRSEMNVSTLELGDSALYLCASSLSTGTQYFGPGTRLTVL.

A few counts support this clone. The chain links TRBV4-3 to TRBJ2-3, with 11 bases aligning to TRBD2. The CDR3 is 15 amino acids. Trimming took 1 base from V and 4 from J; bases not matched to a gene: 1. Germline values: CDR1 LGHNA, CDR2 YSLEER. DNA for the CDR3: TGCGCCAGCAGCCAAGGACTAGCGGGGCCAGATACGCAGTATTTT. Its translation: CASSQGLAGPDTQYF.

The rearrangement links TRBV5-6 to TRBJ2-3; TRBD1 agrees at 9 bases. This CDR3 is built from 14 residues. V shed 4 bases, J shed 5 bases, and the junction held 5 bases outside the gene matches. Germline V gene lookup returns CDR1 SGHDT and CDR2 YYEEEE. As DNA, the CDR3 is TGTGCCAGCAGCCCGGACAGGGGAAGAGATACGCAGTATTTT. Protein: CASSPDRGRDTQYF.

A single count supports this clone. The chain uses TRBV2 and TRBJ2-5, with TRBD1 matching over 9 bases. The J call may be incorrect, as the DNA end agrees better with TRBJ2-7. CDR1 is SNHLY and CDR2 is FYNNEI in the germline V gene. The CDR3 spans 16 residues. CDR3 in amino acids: CASSDEGTGTYYEQYF. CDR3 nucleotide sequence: TGTGCCAGCAGTGATGAGGGGACAGGGACATACTACGAGCAGTACTTC.

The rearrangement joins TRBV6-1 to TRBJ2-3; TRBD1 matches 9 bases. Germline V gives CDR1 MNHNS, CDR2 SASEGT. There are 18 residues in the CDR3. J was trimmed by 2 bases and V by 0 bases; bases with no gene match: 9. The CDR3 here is CASSEAVPGQGITDTQYF. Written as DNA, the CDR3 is TGTGCCAGCAGTGAAGCGGTCCCCGGACAGGGGATCACAGATACGCAGTATTTT.

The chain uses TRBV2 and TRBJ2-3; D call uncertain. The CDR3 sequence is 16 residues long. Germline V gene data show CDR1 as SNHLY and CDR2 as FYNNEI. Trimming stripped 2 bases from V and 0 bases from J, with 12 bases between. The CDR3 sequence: CASSEKDGGSTDTQYF. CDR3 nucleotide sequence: TGTGCCAGCAGTGAAAAAGACGGCGGAAGCACAGATACGCAGTATTTT.

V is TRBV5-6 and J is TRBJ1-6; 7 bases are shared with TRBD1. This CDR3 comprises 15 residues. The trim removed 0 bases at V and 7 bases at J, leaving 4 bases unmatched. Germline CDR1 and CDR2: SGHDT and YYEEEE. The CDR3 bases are TGTGCCAGCAGCTTGGAGGGCAGGGGGAATTCACCCCTCCACTTT. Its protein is CASSLEGRGNSPLHF. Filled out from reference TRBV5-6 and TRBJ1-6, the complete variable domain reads DAGVTQSPTHLIKTRGQQVTLRCSPKSGHDTVSWYQQALGQGPQFIFQYYEEEERQRGNFPDRFSGHQFPNYSSELNVNALLLGDSALYLCASSLEGRGNSPLHFGNGTRLTVT.

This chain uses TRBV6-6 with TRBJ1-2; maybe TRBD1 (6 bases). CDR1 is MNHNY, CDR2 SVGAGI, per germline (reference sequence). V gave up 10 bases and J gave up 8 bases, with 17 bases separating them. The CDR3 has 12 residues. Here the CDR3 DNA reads TGTGCCACCAGAGGGGGTCTAGGCGGCTACACCTTC. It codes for CATRGGLGGYTF.